The entry below gives a single T cell receptor beta chain sequence along with its context. Antigen: not known. Each CDR3 protein is one row after TCRdb ran MiXCR on the reads. Altogether some 450,000 distinct CDR3 sequences are present, roughly a third being singletons, with the ten largest covering roughly an eighth. These data originate in a study of T cell repertoires in cytomegalovirus infection. Study summary: Both a matching HLA type and CMV infection were indicated by public TCR beta signatures. Study conclusions and caveats: Summed public TCR beta family frequency identified CMV carriers bearing the relevant HLA. CMV-specific TCR beta clonotypes restricted by HLA-C dominated the ex vivo response.

Sample: PBMCs. The TCR was taken from a human donor in good health (CMV status not recorded). Some clones in this sample may be carry-over from other donors' samples.

The CDR3 DNA reads TGTGCCAGCAGTTACCGAGGGGACAGTTTTAATTCACCCCTCCACTTT. Residues: CASSYRGDSFNSPLHF. The chain recombines TRBV6-6 with TRBJ1-6; 7 nucleotides match TRBD1. Germline loops: CDR1 MNHNY, CDR2 SVGAGI (reference sequence). After removal of 2 bases from V and 6 bases from J, the junction contained 7 bases not matched to a gene. CDR3 length: 16 amino acids.